This T cell receptor beta chain derives from a study of T cells after somatic rescue of genetic block. Profiling relied on immunoSEQ multiplex PCR, and the TCRdb table lists in-frame clones only, not all of them. In the table there are tens of thousands of clones, about 90% of which are singletons. The sample consisted of peripheral blood mononuclear cells (PBMCs). The origin of this receptor is a man aged 35 to 55.

The CDR3 region is CAISEGFYEGYGYTF. CDR3 nucleotides: TGTGCCATCAGTGAGGGCTTTTACGAAGGCTATGGCTACACCTTC. This chain links TRBV10-3 with TRBJ1-2; no clear D. Per germline, CDR1 ENHRY and CDR2 SYGVKD. Trimming stripped 2 bases from V and 4 bases from J, with 14 bases between. This CDR3 is built from 15 residues.